These T cell receptor beta chains were read from a single sample in a study of T cell responses to AZD1222 COVID-19 vaccine. Sequencing used immunoSEQ multiplex PCR; TCRdb keeps in-frame clones, though not all of them. The table includes about 140,000 clones, approximately 92% detected once. Sequenced material: peripheral blood, taken 28 days after the second AZD1222 dose. The receptors were sampled from an adult who received the AZD1222 COVID-19 vaccine. Both conserved end residues are part of each CDR3. The D gene is left open where the match is weak. Clone size, where shown, is once, few, many, or a class for clones that have expanded.

v_gene	d_gene	j_gene	abundance	CDR3aa	CDR3nt
TRBV5-4	NA	TRBJ2-1	NA	CASSFFNEQFF	TGTGCCAGCAGCTTTTTCAATGAGCAGTTCTTC
TRBV3-1/TRBV3-2	NA	TRBJ2-7	NA	CASSQASMGTSSSYEQYF	TGTGCCAGCAGCCAGGCAAGTATGGGGACATCGAGCTCCTACGAGCAGTACTTC
TRBV19	NA	TRBJ1-1	NA	CASSIRQRAEAFF	TGTGCCAGTAGTATACGACAGCGGGCGGAAGCTTTCTTT
TRBV7-2	NA	TRBJ1-1	NA	CASTPGHLNTEAFF	TGTGCCAGCACTCCCGGTCACCTTAACACTGAAGCTTTCTTT
TRBV4-2	NA	TRBJ1-1	NA	CASSQVGGREAEAFF	TGTGCCAGCAGCCAAGTAGGGGGGCGAGAGGCTGAAGCTTTCTTT
TRBV6-5	TRBD1	TRBJ2-1	NA	CASRRDSYNEQFF	TGTGCCAGCAGACGGGACAGCTACAATGAGCAGTTCTTC
TRBV5-8	NA	TRBJ2-7	NA	CASSRREGRFTYEQYF	TGTGCCAGCAGCCGTCGTGAGGGGCGGTTTACCTACGAGCAGTACTTC
TRBV6-5	NA	TRBJ2-3	NA	CASRTGTDTQYF	TGTGCCAGCAGGACAGGCACAGATACGCAGTATTTT
TRBV13	NA	TRBJ1-1	NA	CASSLGPTGTTEAFF	TGTGCCAGCAGCTTAGGCCCTACAGGGACAACTGAAGCTTTCTTT
TRBV6-5	TRBD1	TRBJ1-2	NA	CASSYSRDRRGYTF	TGTGCCAGCAGTTACAGCCGGGACAGGAGAGGCTACACCTTC
TRBV2	TRBD1	TRBJ1-1	NA	CASSGQGNTEAFF	TGTGCCAGCAGCGGACAGGGGAACACTGAAGCTTTCTTT
TRBV5-6	NA	TRBJ1-2	NA	CASSFQGFGGYTF	TGTGCCAGCAGCTTCCAGGGGTTTGGGGGCTACACCTTC
TRBV7-7	NA	TRBJ1-1	NA	CASSLQMNTEAFF	TGTGCTAGCAGCTTACAGATGAACACTGAAGCTTTCTTT
TRBV28	NA	TRBJ1-5	once	CASSVDSYSNQPQHF	TGTGCCAGCAGTGTGGACAGTTATAGCAATCAGCCCCAGCATTTT
TRBV9	TRBD2	TRBJ2-1	few	CASSPRLDSGRINEQFF	TGTGCCAGCAGCCCAAGGTTGGATAGCGGGAGGATTAATGAGCAGTTCTTC